Given below is one T cell receptor (beta chain) in context. This clonotype was found a few times. This clone's antigen is unknown. The input lacks base qualities; no much larger clone sits a single base away. Ficoll-Paque density gradient centrifugation was the method used to isolate PBMCs. The V end loses 3 bases and the J end loses 1 base, and a stretch of 3 bases separates them. The germline V gene gives CDR1 as SQVTM and CDR2 as ANQGSEA. Including cysteine and phenylalanine, the CDR3 has 12 amino acids. Just CDR3 DNA is preserved here, 36 bases in frame from base 1. This specimen comes from a study of T-cell memory formation after mild COVID-19 (dated by TCRdb to about 2021). Broadly, across the study: TCR sequence clusters from the two donors were largely donor specific. In two donors, T-cell clones that expanded and contracted after mild COVID-19 were tracked by sequencing TCRalpha and TCRbeta repertoires over time. The cohort comprised two young, previously healthy adult volunteers, one female and one male.

Summary of the overall study and its limitations: The study covered only a couple of mild cases, and larger cohorts including severe cases with pre-infection samples were considered necessary. Contracting CD4+ clones turned up mainly in the CM and EM memory subsets, whereas EMRA was where CD8+ clones were enriched. The second-wave clones that peaked on day 37 were not confirmed to be SARS-CoV-2 specific. Some responding clones were detected in pre-infection memory, which suggested that pre-existing cross-reactive memory T cells had joined the SARS-CoV-2 response. Balanced CD4/CD8 phenotypes were observed for clones contracting from day 15 to 85, whereas a bias towards CD4+ was observed for a second wave of clones expanding from day 15 to 37.

Reads for this sample came from an Illumina NovaSeq 6000. TCRalpha and TCRbeta cDNA libraries were constructed by 5'RACE with constant-segment primers, with sample barcodes and unique molecular identifiers being introduced. RNA was extracted from every sample with Trizol reagent. The libraries were amplified in two PCR steps, and the second step added a second sample barcode and Illumina TruSeq adapters. Sequencing of libraries was performed on an Illumina NovaSeq with 2 x 150 bp paired-end reads. Per the original workflow: The reads were demultiplexed and collapsed into UMI-guided consensus sequences using migec v1.2.7. Using mixcr v2.1.11, UMI consensuses were aligned to TRA and TRB V and J templates and then assembled into clonotypes. A clonotype was counted as expanded or contracted only if both edgeR and NoisET called the change significant, with noise models trained on biological replicates. edgeR calls used a false discovery rate-adjusted p below 0.01 and a log2 fold-change threshold of 1. PCA with hierarchical clustering of max-normalized trajectories of the 1000 most abundant clonotypes was used as exploratory dynamics analysis. Separately sequenced CD4+ and CD8+ repertoires were used to assign a CD4 or CD8 phenotype to each responding clone. Using fastp trimming at Q25 and MiXCR clonotype assembly, TCRdb reanalyzed the public sequencing data and kept in-frame beta chains. Each entry is one CDR3 protein sequence, shown with its most common DNA and genes. TCRdb's processing, not the study's, gives the V and J calls here. This sample lists around 420,000 distinct CDR3 sequences; roughly 24% were detected once. Roughly 9.7% of the sample belongs to the ten largest clones.

The sequence is built from TRBV29-1 and TRBJ2-2, with the D gene not clear enough to name. Sequenced: PBMCs or a T cell subset sorted from them (not recorded which). The source of this sequence is an adult woman who had mild COVID-19 (a few samples of this study predate the infection). The sample titles of this study are shuffled in the database, so cell type and time point are left out; the donor was told from shared clones. The CDR3 protein sequence reads: CSVERNTGELFF. The DNA sequence is as follows: TGCAGCGTTGAGCGGAACACCGGGGAGCTGTTTTTT.